Below, 2 T cell receptor beta chains from the same sample are listed, as sequenced in a study of T-cell reconstitution after alpha-beta-depleted transplantation in children. Unique molecular identifiers were built into the TCRbeta library. One entry per CDR3 protein results from TCRdb running MiXCR on the PCR reads. The sample yields about 980,000 distinct CDR3 sequences, about 29% seen once. This specimen consisted of PBMCs, mostly from graft donor cells, obtained 360 days after TCRalphabeta/CD19-depleted stem cell transplant. These receptors were taken from a boy in the first two years of life who had a stem cell transplant for SCID, so the T cells may come from the graft donor.

The chain carries TRBV12-3 or TRBV12-4 and TRBJ2-1, with a weak D call TRBD1 (6 bases). The CDR3 spans 15 residues. V gave up 7 bases and J gave up 0 bases, with 13 bases separating them. The CDR3 here is CASNTGTISYNEQFF. The CDR3 DNA is TGTGCCAGCAATACAGGGACCATCTCCTACAATGAGCAGTTCTTC.

V is TRBV6-1 and J is TRBJ2-1, with 7 bases matching TRBD2. The CDR3 totals 14 residues. The J segment lost 7 bases and the V segment lost 11 bases, leaving 14 bases of the junction unmatched. CDR1 is MNHNS, CDR2 SASEGT, per germline. CDR3 loop: CAAGAGRELNEQFF. The CDR3 nucleotides are TGTGCCGCGGGAGCAGGAAGGGAACTTAATGAGCAGTTCTTC.